These T cell receptor beta chains were read from a single sample in a study of immune evolution from preneoplasia to lung adenocarcinoma. Assay: immunoSEQ multiplex PCR; the TCRdb copy retains only in-frame clones and omits some. The table has fewer than 10,000 clones, around four fifths seen once. Sequencing was performed on FFPE minimally invasive lung adenocarcinoma tissue. The receptors here all came from a donor at least 70 years old with lung adenocarcinoma. Each CDR3 is given with its conserved first and last residue. The order of the fields is CDR3 protein, CDR3 DNA, J gene, V gene, clone size, D gene. A D gene is named only where the DNA matches it firmly. Clone sizes are given selectively: once, few, many, or a class where the clone is expanded.

CDR3aa: CASSAWDRSNYGYTF
CDR3nt: TGTGCCAGCAGCGCTTGGGACAGGAGTAACTATGGCTACACCTTC
j_gene: TRBJ1-2
v_gene: TRBV9
abundance: once
d_gene: TRBD1

CDR3aa: CASSEEIYNEQFF
CDR3nt: TGTGCCAGCAGTGAAGAAATCTACAATGAGCAGTTCTTC
j_gene: TRBJ2-1
v_gene: TRBV2
abundance: few
d_gene: -

CDR3aa: CASSYRPLDTGELFF
CDR3nt: TGTGCCAGCAGTTACCGTCCCTTAGACACCGGGGAGCTGTTTTTT
j_gene: TRBJ2-2
v_gene: TRBV6-5
abundance: -
d_gene: -

CDR3aa: CSARRGDTQYF
CDR3nt: TGCAGTGCTAGAAGGGGAGATACGCAGTATTTT
j_gene: TRBJ2-3
v_gene: TRBV20-1
abundance: -
d_gene: -

CDR3aa: CATQGLGDTEAFF
CDR3nt: TGTGCCACCCAAGGTCTGGGGGACACTGAAGCTTTCTTT
j_gene: TRBJ1-1
v_gene: TRBV7-9
abundance: -
d_gene: -

CDR3aa: CASSEAIWGKGGYTF
CDR3nt: TGTGCCAGCAGTGAAGCGATATGGGGAAAGGGTGGCTACACCTTC
j_gene: TRBJ1-2
v_gene: TRBV6-1
abundance: -
d_gene: -

CDR3aa: CAWSEGAGANVLTF
CDR3nt: TGTGCCTGGAGTGAGGGGGCTGGGGCCAACGTCCTGACTTTC
j_gene: TRBJ2-6
v_gene: TRBV30
abundance: -
d_gene: -

CDR3aa: CAWRLTGGEKLFF
CDR3nt: TGTGCCTGGAGACTTACAGGGGGTGAAAAACTGTTTTTT
j_gene: TRBJ1-4
v_gene: TRBV30
abundance: -
d_gene: TRBD1

CDR3aa: CASSETRDNRNYGYTF
CDR3nt: TGTGCCAGCAGTGAAACGAGGGACAACCGTAACTATGGCTACACCTTC
j_gene: TRBJ1-2
v_gene: TRBV25-1
abundance: -
d_gene: -

CDR3aa: CASSPEGPEFNNEQFF
CDR3nt: TGCGCCAGCAGCCCCGAGGGACCAGAGTTCAACAATGAGCAGTTCTTC
j_gene: TRBJ2-1
v_gene: TRBV5-1
abundance: -
d_gene: -

CDR3aa: CASSSPGLAGASNEQFF
CDR3nt: TGTGCCAGCAGCTCCCCGGGTCTAGCGGGGGCTAGTAATGAGCAGTTCTTC
j_gene: TRBJ2-1
v_gene: TRBV5-4
abundance: -
d_gene: TRBD2

CDR3aa: CASSLSGTSGPYRRNEQFF
CDR3nt: TGTGCCAGCAGCTTATCCGGGACTAGCGGACCATACCGGCGGAATGAGCAGTTCTTC
j_gene: TRBJ2-1
v_gene: TRBV5-8
abundance: -
d_gene: TRBD2

CDR3aa: CASSPRAGTGEQYF
CDR3nt: TGTGCCAGCAGCCCACGGGCCGGGACCGGCGAGCAGTACTTC
j_gene: TRBJ2-7
v_gene: TRBV14
abundance: -
d_gene: -

CDR3aa: CAWSDRAGGELFF
CDR3nt: TGTGCCTGGAGTGACAGGGCTGGCGGGGAGCTGTTTTTT
j_gene: TRBJ2-2
v_gene: TRBV30
abundance: few
d_gene: -

CDR3aa: CASSPRGGSYNEQFF
CDR3nt: TGTGCCAGCAGCCCCAGGGGAGGCTCCTACAATGAGCAGTTCTTC
j_gene: TRBJ2-1
v_gene: TRBV11-3
abundance: -
d_gene: -

CDR3aa: CASSLGGSGNYNEQFF
CDR3nt: TGCGCCAGCAGCTTGGGGGGAAGCGGGAACTACAATGAGCAGTTCTTC
j_gene: TRBJ2-1
v_gene: TRBV5-1
abundance: once
d_gene: TRBD2

CDR3aa: CASSDNRDSGYTF
CDR3nt: TGTGCCAGCAGTGACAACAGGGATAGTGGCTACACCTTC
j_gene: TRBJ1-2
v_gene: TRBV25-1
abundance: -
d_gene: -

CDR3aa: CASSLTGGRDTEAFF
CDR3nt: TGTGCCAGCAGTCTGACAGGGGGCAGGGACACTGAAGCTTTCTTT
j_gene: TRBJ1-1
v_gene: TRBV6-1
abundance: once
d_gene: TRBD1

CDR3aa: CASSFGLASSYNEQFF
CDR3nt: TGTGCCAGCAGCTTCGGACTAGCGTCTTCCTACAATGAGCAGTTCTTC
j_gene: TRBJ2-1
v_gene: TRBV7-8
abundance: -
d_gene: TRBD2

CDR3aa: CASRPGILAMAQNTGELFF
CDR3nt: TGCGCCAGCCGGCCGGGTATACTAGCTATGGCTCAAAACACCGGGGAGCTGTTTTTT
j_gene: TRBJ2-2
v_gene: TRBV5-1
abundance: -
d_gene: -

CDR3aa: CACAGYPVNTEAFF
CDR3nt: TGTGCCTGTGCAGGTTACCCAGTGAACACTGAAGCTTTCTTT
j_gene: TRBJ1-1
v_gene: TRBV30
abundance: -
d_gene: -

CDR3aa: CASSRQGFQPQHF
CDR3nt: TGTGCCAGCAGCCGACAGGGGTTTCAGCCCCAGCATTTT
j_gene: TRBJ1-5
v_gene: TRBV7-2
abundance: once
d_gene: TRBD1

CDR3aa: CASSKTPFSYNEQFF
CDR3nt: TGTGCCAGCAGTAAAACTCCCTTCTCCTACAATGAGCAGTTCTTC
j_gene: TRBJ2-1
v_gene: TRBV28
abundance: few
d_gene: -

CDR3aa: CASTRSQAADTQYF
CDR3nt: TGTGCCAGCACCCGGAGTCAGGCCGCAGATACGCAGTATTTT
j_gene: TRBJ2-3
v_gene: TRBV28
abundance: -
d_gene: -

CDR3aa: CASSLAIGGQGDEQFF
CDR3nt: TGTGCCAGCAGCTTGGCCATAGGTGGACAGGGCGATGAGCAGTTCTTC
j_gene: TRBJ2-1
v_gene: TRBV5-5
abundance: -
d_gene: TRBD1

CDR3aa: CAISDNWGYTF
CDR3nt: TGTGCCATCAGTGACAACTGGGGCTACACCTTC
j_gene: TRBJ1-2
v_gene: TRBV10-3
abundance: -
d_gene: -

CDR3aa: CASSPFSTGNEKLFF
CDR3nt: TGTGCCAGCAGCCCCTTTTCTACCGGGAATGAAAAACTGTTTTTT
j_gene: TRBJ1-4
v_gene: TRBV6-6
abundance: -
d_gene: -

CDR3aa: CAWNITSGVRNEQFF
CDR3nt: TGTGCCTGGAATATCACTAGCGGAGTAAGAAATGAGCAGTTCTTC
j_gene: TRBJ2-1
v_gene: TRBV30
abundance: -
d_gene: TRBD2

CDR3aa: CAWSVSAETQYF
CDR3nt: TGTGCCTGGAGTGTATCCGCGGAGACCCAGTACTTC
j_gene: TRBJ2-5
v_gene: TRBV30
abundance: -
d_gene: -

CDR3aa: CASSQEWQGKEYF
CDR3nt: TGTGCCAGCAGCCAAGAGTGGCAGGGAAAGGAGTACTTC
j_gene: TRBJ2-7
v_gene: TRBV14
abundance: -
d_gene: -

CDR3aa: CASSEGTSGTYEQYF
CDR3nt: TGTGCCAGCAGTGAGGGGACTTCGGGGACCTACGAGCAGTACTTC
j_gene: TRBJ2-7
v_gene: TRBV6-1
abundance: -
d_gene: -

CDR3aa: CASSLGTSGLYNEQFF
CDR3nt: TGTGCCAGCAGCTTGGGGACTAGCGGACTCTACAATGAGCAGTTCTTC
j_gene: TRBJ2-1
v_gene: TRBV5-4
abundance: -
d_gene: TRBD2

CDR3aa: CASSSGEYGYTF
CDR3nt: TGCGCCAGCAGCTCCGGTGAATATGGCTACACCTTC
j_gene: TRBJ1-2
v_gene: TRBV5-1
abundance: once
d_gene: -

CDR3aa: CASSLVAGGRNEQFF
CDR3nt: TGTGCCAGCAGCCTCGTAGCGGGAGGGCGTAATGAGCAGTTCTTC
j_gene: TRBJ2-1
v_gene: TRBV11-2
abundance: few
d_gene: TRBD2

CDR3aa: CASSSYSGYTEAFF
CDR3nt: TGTGCCAGCAGCTCGTATTCAGGGTACACTGAAGCTTTCTTT
j_gene: TRBJ1-1
v_gene: TRBV7-9
abundance: -
d_gene: -

CDR3aa: CASSLARGDQETQYF
CDR3nt: TGTGCCAGCAGCTTGGCCAGGGGGGACCAAGAGACCCAGTACTTC
j_gene: TRBJ2-5
v_gene: TRBV5-4
abundance: few
d_gene: -

CDR3aa: CASSMASRNNEQFF
CDR3nt: TGTGCCAGTAGTATGGCTAGCAGAAACAATGAGCAGTTCTTC
j_gene: TRBJ2-1
v_gene: TRBV19
abundance: -
d_gene: -

CDR3aa: CASSYLSSGANVLTF
CDR3nt: TGTGCCAGCAGTTATCTTAGCTCTGGGGCCAACGTCCTGACTTTC
j_gene: TRBJ2-6
v_gene: TRBV6-6
abundance: -
d_gene: -

CDR3aa: CSVDRAATEAFF
CDR3nt: TGCAGCGTTGACAGGGCGGCCACTGAAGCTTTCTTT
j_gene: TRBJ1-1
v_gene: TRBV29-1
abundance: once
d_gene: -

CDR3aa: CASSRGDGTEAFF
CDR3nt: TGTGCCAGTTCGAGGGGCGATGGAACTGAAGCTTTCTTT
j_gene: TRBJ1-1
v_gene: TRBV9
abundance: -
d_gene: -

CDR3aa: CASSFSTGPYEQYF
CDR3nt: TGCGCCAGCAGCTTTTCTACAGGGCCCTACGAGCAGTACTTC
j_gene: TRBJ2-7
v_gene: TRBV5-1
abundance: -
d_gene: -

CDR3aa: CASSARLAGHNEQFF
CDR3nt: TGTGCCAGCAGTGCGAGACTAGCGGGACACAATGAGCAGTTCTTC
j_gene: TRBJ2-1
v_gene: TRBV2
abundance: -
d_gene: TRBD2

CDR3aa: CAISESQERSIYTF
CDR3nt: TGTGCCATCAGTGAGAGTCAGGAACGAAGTATTTACACCTTC
j_gene: TRBJ1-2
v_gene: TRBV6-1
abundance: -
d_gene: -

CDR3aa: CASSDGRQSTDTQYF
CDR3nt: TGTGCCAGCAGTGATGGGCGACAGAGCACAGATACGCAGTATTTT
j_gene: TRBJ2-3
v_gene: TRBV2
abundance: -
d_gene: -

CDR3aa: CASSLPQGSGEKLFF
CDR3nt: TGTGCCAGCAGCTTACCACAGGGGTCGGGTGAAAAACTGTTTTTT
j_gene: TRBJ1-4
v_gene: TRBV7-9
abundance: once
d_gene: TRBD1

CDR3aa: CASGRLKSTDTQYF
CDR3nt: TGTGCCAGTGGACGTCTAAAAAGCACAGATACGCAGTATTTT
j_gene: TRBJ2-3
v_gene: TRBV28
abundance: -
d_gene: -

CDR3aa: CASSVVLTGELFF
CDR3nt: TGTGCCAGCAGTGTGGTGCTCACCGGGGAGCTGTTTTTT
j_gene: TRBJ2-2
v_gene: TRBV6-1
abundance: -
d_gene: -

CDR3aa: CASSFAGPNTGELFF
CDR3nt: TGCGCCAGCAGCTTCGCGGGACCGAACACCGGGGAGCTGTTTTTT
j_gene: TRBJ2-2
v_gene: TRBV5-1
abundance: -
d_gene: -

CDR3aa: CASSLTGNTEAFF
CDR3nt: TGTGCCAGCAGTTTGACAGGGAACACTGAAGCTTTCTTT
j_gene: TRBJ1-1
v_gene: TRBV28
abundance: -
d_gene: -

CDR3aa: CSVDYVSGNEQFF
CDR3nt: TGCAGCGTTGACTACGTGTCTGGAAATGAGCAGTTCTTC
j_gene: TRBJ2-1
v_gene: TRBV29-1
abundance: -
d_gene: -

CDR3aa: CASSLLAGVVNEQFF
CDR3nt: TGTGCCAGCAGTTTACTAGCGGGAGTAGTCAATGAGCAGTTCTTC
j_gene: TRBJ2-1
v_gene: TRBV28
abundance: -
d_gene: TRBD2

CDR3aa: CASSSTGRAMNTEAFF
CDR3nt: TGTGCCAGCAGTTCGACAGGGAGGGCCATGAACACTGAAGCTTTCTTT
j_gene: TRBJ1-1
v_gene: TRBV6-6
abundance: -
d_gene: TRBD1

CDR3aa: CASSEWAGRAEEQYF
CDR3nt: TGTGCCAGCAGTGAATGGGCCGGGAGGGCCGAAGAGCAGTACTTC
j_gene: TRBJ2-7
v_gene: TRBV25-1
abundance: few
d_gene: TRBD2

CDR3aa: CASSLISGSSYNEQFF
CDR3nt: TGCGCCAGCAGCTTAATTAGCGGGAGCTCCTACAATGAGCAGTTCTTC
j_gene: TRBJ2-1
v_gene: TRBV5-1
abundance: -
d_gene: TRBD2

CDR3aa: CAWSTMGGASQPQHF
CDR3nt: TGTGCCTGGAGTACCATGGGGGGCGCGTCCCAGCCCCAGCATTTT
j_gene: TRBJ1-5
v_gene: TRBV30
abundance: -
d_gene: -

CDR3aa: CASSLDPNTEAFF
CDR3nt: TGTGCCAGCAGCTTAGACCCGAACACTGAAGCTTTCTTT
j_gene: TRBJ1-1
v_gene: TRBV7-6
abundance: -
d_gene: -

CDR3aa: CSVQPRVADTQYF
CDR3nt: TGCAGCGTTCAGCCGCGGGTGGCAGATACGCAGTATTTT
j_gene: TRBJ2-3
v_gene: TRBV29-1
abundance: -
d_gene: -

CDR3aa: CASQPQGANRYEQYF
CDR3nt: TGTGCCAGCCAACCGCAAGGGGCGAACCGGTACGAGCAGTACTTC
j_gene: TRBJ2-7
v_gene: TRBV19
abundance: -
d_gene: -

CDR3aa: CSVRRMNVYGYTF
CDR3nt: TGCAGCGTTCGCAGGATGAATGTGTATGGCTACACCTTC
j_gene: TRBJ1-2
v_gene: TRBV29-1
abundance: -
d_gene: -